These T cell receptor beta chains were read from a single sample in a study of identical twins. TCRdb used MiXCR to reprocess the 5' RACE reads, holding one entry per CDR3 protein. This sample has some 210,000 distinct CDR3 sequences, with more than 15% found just once. These data were likewise used in another study, on T cells expressing NK-cell markers.

Specimen: CD8+ T cells sorted from blood. These receptors all come from a woman younger than 30 in good health. The CDR3 runs from the conserved cysteine through the conserved F or W. Fields, in order: clone size, J gene, V gene, D gene, CDR3 DNA, CDR3 protein. A D gene is named only where the DNA matches it firmly. Expanded clones are given a class, and other clones once, few, many or no size at all.

size: -; J: TRBJ2-3; V: TRBV7-9; D: TRBD1; DNA: TGTGCCAGCATGGGACAGCTCACAGATACGCAGTATTTT; CDR3: CASMGQLTDTQYF
size: -; J: TRBJ2-7; V: TRBV3-1; D: -; DNA: TGTGCCAGTAGAACTCCGGGACGGAACGAGCAGTACTTC; CDR3: CASRTPGRNEQYF
size: few; J: TRBJ2-5; V: TRBV6-5; D: -; DNA: TGTGCCAGCAGTTATGGGGGGCCAGGGGGGACCCAGTACTTC; CDR3: CASSYGGPGGTQYF
size: -; J: TRBJ2-7; V: TRBV15; D: -; DNA: TGTGCCACCAGCAGAGATAAGGGGTACGAGCAGTACTTC; CDR3: CATSRDKGYEQYF
size: few; J: TRBJ2-7; V: TRBV7-9; D: TRBD1; DNA: TGTGCCAGCAGCTTAGCCGGGACAGGGAGGACCTACGAGCAGTACTTC; CDR3: CASSLAGTGRTYEQYF
size: -; J: TRBJ2-1; V: TRBV12-3/TRBV12-4; D: TRBD2; DNA: TGTGCCAGCAGGGAGACTAGCCCCTACAATGAGCAGTTCTTC; CDR3: CASRETSPYNEQFF
size: few; J: TRBJ1-1; V: TRBV12-3/TRBV12-4; D: -; DNA: TGTGCCAGCAGTTTCGGACCGCACACTGAAGCTTTCTTT; CDR3: CASSFGPHTEAFF
size: -; J: TRBJ2-7; V: TRBV14; D: TRBD1; DNA: TGTGCCAGCAGCCAAGATCGAGAGAAACAGGGGGTCCCCTACGAGCAGTACTTC; CDR3: CASSQDREKQGVPYEQYF
size: many; J: TRBJ2-7; V: TRBV12-3/TRBV12-4; D: -; DNA: TGTGCCAGCAGTGAAGGGGGCGAGCAGTACTTC; CDR3: CASSEGGEQYF
size: -; J: TRBJ2-1; V: TRBV6-2/TRBV6-3; D: TRBD2; DNA: TGTGCCAGCAGTTACCCGGGACTAGTCGACAATGAGCAGTTCTTC; CDR3: CASSYPGLVDNEQFF
size: few; J: TRBJ2-5; V: TRBV5-1; D: -; DNA: TGCGCCAGCAGCTTCGACAGCAACCCCTCGGAGACCCAGTACTTC; CDR3: CASSFDSNPSETQYF
size: few; J: TRBJ2-4; V: TRBV3-1; D: -; DNA: TGTGCCAGCAGCCAGGAATATATAACCGGGACCATAGGGAGTGGCAAAAACATTCAGTACTTC; CDR3: CASSQEYITGTIGSGKNIQYF
size: few; J: TRBJ2-5; V: TRBV12-3/TRBV12-4; D: TRBD2; DNA: TGTGCCAGCAGTTTAGGGACTAGGGGAGACCTTACGTGGACCCAGTACTTC; CDR3: CASSLGTRGDLTWTQYF
size: few; J: TRBJ2-7; V: TRBV7-3; D: -; DNA: TGTGCCAGCAGCCAGTGGGTTATGAGCTCCTACGAGCAGTACTTC; CDR3: CASSQWVMSSYEQYF
size: few; J: TRBJ2-5; V: TRBV7-3; D: -; DNA: TGTGCCAGCAGCTTATCGGGACTCCAAGAGACCCAGTACTTC; CDR3: CASSLSGLQETQYF
size: -; J: TRBJ1-2; V: TRBV29-1; D: -; DNA: TGCAGCGTTGATGTTGGCCAGATGACCAACTATGGCTACACCTTC; CDR3: CSVDVGQMTNYGYTF
size: -; J: TRBJ2-1; V: TRBV7-2; D: -; DNA: TGTGCCAGCAGCCTCAGACCGTTAAAGTACAATGAGCAGTTCTTC; CDR3: CASSLRPLKYNEQFF
size: few; J: TRBJ2-3; V: TRBV6-5; D: -; DNA: TGTGCCAGCAGTTATACAGGAGCATTCACAGATACGCAGTATTTT; CDR3: CASSYTGAFTDTQYF
size: -; J: TRBJ1-1; V: TRBV15; D: -; DNA: TGTGCCACCAGCAGAGGCAGCTCGGTGTGGGTGAACACTGAAGCTTTCTTT; CDR3: CATSRGSSVWVNTEAFF
size: -; J: TRBJ2-5; V: TRBV7-8; D: -; DNA: TGTGCCAGCAGCTTAGGACTTAGGGAAGAGACCCAGTACTTC; CDR3: CASSLGLREETQYF
size: few; J: TRBJ2-3; V: TRBV12-3/TRBV12-4; D: -; DNA: TGTGCCAGCAGTTCCTTAGCGGTTATCACAGATACGCAGTATTTT; CDR3: CASSSLAVITDTQYF
size: -; J: TRBJ2-1; V: TRBV9; D: TRBD1; DNA: TGTGCCAGCAGCGTAGCTACAGGGGGCGCCTACAATGAGCAGTTCTTC; CDR3: CASSVATGGAYNEQFF
size: few; J: TRBJ1-2; V: TRBV27; D: -; DNA: TGTGCCAGCAGCCCGAACCCGGGACACATGAACTATGGCTACACCTTC; CDR3: CASSPNPGHMNYGYTF
size: once; J: TRBJ2-4; V: TRBV19; D: TRBD1; DNA: TGTGCCAGTCTCCCGGACAGGGCAATAGACATTCAGTACTTC; CDR3: CASLPDRAIDIQYF
size: -; J: TRBJ2-1; V: TRBV12-3/TRBV12-4; D: TRBD2; DNA: TGTGCCAGCAGTTTATCAGGGAGGGTACACAATGAGCAGTTCTTC; CDR3: CASSLSGRVHNEQFF
size: -; J: TRBJ2-5; V: TRBV6-1; D: TRBD2; DNA: TGTGCCACCGCTGGCGGGGGATCGGCCGAGACCCAGTACTTC; CDR3: CATAGGGSAETQYF
size: -; J: TRBJ2-3; V: TRBV6-1; D: TRBD2; DNA: TGTGCCAGCAGTCCAAAGCGGGGGATCACAGATACGCAGTATTTT; CDR3: CASSPKRGITDTQYF
size: -; J: TRBJ2-7; V: TRBV2; D: -; DNA: TGTGCCACCAGGGACTCCCAGACCTACGAGCAGTACTTC; CDR3: CATRDSQTYEQYF
size: -; J: TRBJ2-3; V: TRBV27; D: -; DNA: TGTGCCAGCACAGAATTACCAGATACGCAGTATTTT; CDR3: CASTELPDTQYF
size: few; J: TRBJ1-2; V: TRBV5-5; D: TRBD1; DNA: TGTGCCAGCAGCCGGAGACAGGGTAAGGACTATGGCTACACCTTC; CDR3: CASSRRQGKDYGYTF
size: -; J: TRBJ1-1; V: TRBV20-1; D: -; DNA: TGCAGTGCCTTACGTAGGGTGGTCTTCACTGAAGCTTTCTTT; CDR3: CSALRRVVFTEAFF
size: few; J: TRBJ2-3; V: TRBV5-1; D: TRBD2; DNA: TGCGCCAGCAGCAAGATGACTAGCGGCTACACAGATACGCAGTATTTT; CDR3: CASSKMTSGYTDTQYF
size: many; J: TRBJ2-7; V: TRBV4-3; D: -; DNA: TGCGCCAGCAGCCAGTTAGGGGGTGACGAGCAGTACTTC; CDR3: CASSQLGGDEQYF
size: many; J: TRBJ2-5; V: TRBV20-1; D: TRBD2; DNA: TGCAGTGCTAGGTCCCAGGCGGGAGCGGAGACCCAGTACTTC; CDR3: CSARSQAGAETQYF
size: few; J: TRBJ2-1; V: TRBV10-2; D: -; DNA: TGCGCCAGCAGTGAGTGGGGGGGGGCCACCCCTTACAATGAGCAGTTCTTC; CDR3: CASSEWGGATPYNEQFF
size: -; J: TRBJ1-1; V: TRBV2; D: TRBD1; DNA: TGTGCCAGCAGTGAAGCCAAAGGGACAGTGAACACTGAAGCTTTCTTT; CDR3: CASSEAKGTVNTEAFF
size: -; J: TRBJ2-1; V: TRBV29-1; D: -; DNA: TGCAGCGTGGATCCGGGGTCCAATGAGCAGTTCTTC; CDR3: CSVDPGSNEQFF
size: -; J: TRBJ1-2; V: TRBV7-9; D: -; DNA: TGTGCCAGCAGCTCGGGACATACCTGGAATGGCTACACCTTC; CDR3: CASSSGHTWNGYTF
size: few; J: TRBJ2-7; V: TRBV2; D: -; DNA: TGTGCCAGCAGTGAGCGGAACGAGCAGTACTTC; CDR3: CASSERNEQYF
size: few; J: TRBJ2-3; V: TRBV6-2/TRBV6-3; D: -; DNA: TGTGCCAGCAGTTATTACTCGGGGCCCCAGGATACGCAGTATTTT; CDR3: CASSYYSGPQDTQYF
size: -; J: TRBJ1-2; V: TRBV20-1; D: -; DNA: TGCAGTGCTAGAGATCCGACAGAACCTTTCTATCGCTACACCTTC; CDR3: CSARDPTEPFYRYTF
size: many; J: TRBJ2-1; V: TRBV5-1; D: -; DNA: TGCGCCAGCAGCTTACCCATCAGGGATGAGCAGTTCTTC; CDR3: CASSLPIRDEQFF